This T cell receptor (beta chain) derives from a study of T cell changes during pregnancy in multiple sclerosis. Here immunoSEQ multiplex PCR was the method, and the copy in TCRdb shows in-frame clones only, minus some. Of 25,000 to 35,000 clones in the sample, 90% to 95% were seen once. This material consisted of CD8+ T cells from peripheral blood mononuclear cells, taken before pregnancy. The sequence came from a female donor with multiple sclerosis, enrolled in a pregnancy study.

The CDR3, as DNA: TGTGCCAGCAGTTTACTTAGCCCGACAGGCGTTTTGGGGGGCTACACCTTC. As protein: CASSLLSPTGVLGGYTF. The genes are TRBV27 and TRBJ1-2; D perhaps matches TRBD1 (6 bases). The CDR3 spans 17 residues. Germline assignment: CDR1 MNHEY and CDR2 SMNVEV (reference sequence). V was trimmed by 2 bases and J by 8 bases, leaving 24 bases between them.